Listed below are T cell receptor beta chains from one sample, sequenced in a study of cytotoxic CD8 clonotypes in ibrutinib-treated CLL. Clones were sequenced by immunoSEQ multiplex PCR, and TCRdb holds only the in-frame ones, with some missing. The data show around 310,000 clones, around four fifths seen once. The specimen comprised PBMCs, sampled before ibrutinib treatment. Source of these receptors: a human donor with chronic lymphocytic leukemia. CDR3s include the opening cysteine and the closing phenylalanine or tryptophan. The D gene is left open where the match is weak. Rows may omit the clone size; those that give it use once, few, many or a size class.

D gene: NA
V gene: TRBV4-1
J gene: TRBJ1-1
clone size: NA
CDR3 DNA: TGCGCCAGCAGATTAAGACGGCAGAACACTGAAGCTTTCTTT
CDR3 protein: CASRLRRQNTEAFF

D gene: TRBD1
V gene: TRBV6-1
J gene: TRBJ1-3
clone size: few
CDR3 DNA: TGTGCCAGCAGAGGGACAGGCGGAAACACCATATATTTT
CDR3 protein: CASRGTGGNTIYF

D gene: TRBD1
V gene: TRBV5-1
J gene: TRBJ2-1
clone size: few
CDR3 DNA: TGCGCCAGCAGCTTCGGGACAGGGGGCTACGATGAGCAGTTCTTC
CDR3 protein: CASSFGTGGYDEQFF

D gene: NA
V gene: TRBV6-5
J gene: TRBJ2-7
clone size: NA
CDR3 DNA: TGTGCCAGCAGTTATGGGACCCGTCCCTACGAGCAGTACTTC
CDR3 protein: CASSYGTRPYEQYF

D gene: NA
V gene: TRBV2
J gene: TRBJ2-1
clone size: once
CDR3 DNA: TGTGCCAGCAGTGGCGGCCCTGAGCAGTTCTTC
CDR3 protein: CASSGGPEQFF

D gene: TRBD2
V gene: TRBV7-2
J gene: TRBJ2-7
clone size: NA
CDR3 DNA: TGTGCCAGCAGCGCAGGACTAGCGGGAGCGGGGGACGAGCAGTACTTC
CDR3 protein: CASSAGLAGAGDEQYF

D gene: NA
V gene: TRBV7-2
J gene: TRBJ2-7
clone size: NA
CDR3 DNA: TGTGCCAGCAGCGCCAGCTCCTACGAGCAGTACTTC
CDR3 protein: CASSASSYEQYF

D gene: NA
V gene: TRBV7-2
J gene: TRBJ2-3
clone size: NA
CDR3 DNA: TGTGCCAGCAGCCGCGCCCCAGATACGCAGTATTTT
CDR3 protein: CASSRAPDTQYF

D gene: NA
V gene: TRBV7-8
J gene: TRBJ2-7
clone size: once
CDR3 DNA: TGTGCCAGCAGCTTTGGGGGGCAGGGACTCGTGACCTACGAGCAGTACTTC
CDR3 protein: CASSFGGQGLVTYEQYF

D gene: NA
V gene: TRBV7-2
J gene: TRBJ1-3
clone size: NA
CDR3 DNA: TGTGCCAGCAGCTCCGGACCCTGGGCGGCTGGAAACACCATATATTTT
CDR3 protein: CASSSGPWAAGNTIYF

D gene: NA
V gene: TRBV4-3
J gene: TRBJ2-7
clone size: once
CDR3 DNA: TGCGCCAGCAGTCATCGACCAGGACCCGAGCAGTACTTC
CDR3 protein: CASSHRPGPEQYF

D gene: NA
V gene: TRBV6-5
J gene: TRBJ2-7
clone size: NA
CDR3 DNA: TGTGCCAGCAGTTACTCGAATTGGGGACCGTACGAGCAGTACTTC
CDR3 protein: CASSYSNWGPYEQYF

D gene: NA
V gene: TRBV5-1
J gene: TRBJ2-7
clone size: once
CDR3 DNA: TGCGCCAGCAGCCCAGAGGGGGGACTAATAGTGAGCGAGCAGTACTTC
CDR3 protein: CASSPEGGLIVSEQYF